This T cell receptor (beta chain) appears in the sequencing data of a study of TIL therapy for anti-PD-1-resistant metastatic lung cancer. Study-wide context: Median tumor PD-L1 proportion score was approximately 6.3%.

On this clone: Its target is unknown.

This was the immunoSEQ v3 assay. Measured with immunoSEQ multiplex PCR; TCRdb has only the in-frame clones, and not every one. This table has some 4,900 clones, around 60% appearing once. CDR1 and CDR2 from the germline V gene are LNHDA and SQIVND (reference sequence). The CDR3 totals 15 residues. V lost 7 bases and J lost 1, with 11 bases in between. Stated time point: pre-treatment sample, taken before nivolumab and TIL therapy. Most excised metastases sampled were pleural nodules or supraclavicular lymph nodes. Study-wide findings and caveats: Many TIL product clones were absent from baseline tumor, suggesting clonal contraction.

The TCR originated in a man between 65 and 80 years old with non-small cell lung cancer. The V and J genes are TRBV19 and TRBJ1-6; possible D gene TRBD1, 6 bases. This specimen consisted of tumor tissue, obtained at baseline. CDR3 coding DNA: TGTGCCAGTACAAGGGGGAAATCCTATAATTCACCCCTCCACTTT. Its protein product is CASTRGKSYNSPLHF.